This T cell receptor beta chain emerged from a study of OX40 agonist ivuxolimab in advanced cancers. General notes on the study: Ivuxolimab was a fully human IgG2 agonistic monoclonal antibody targeting the costimulatory receptor OX40 (CD134). Intravenous ivuxolimab was administered to patients every 2 weeks at six dose levels: 0.01, 0.1, 0.3, 1.5, 3 and 10 mg/kg. Of the roughly 51 patients in dose escalation, 19 had hepatocellular carcinoma, some 15 had melanoma, 9 had renal cell carcinoma and 9 had head and neck cancer. In the dose-escalation cohort, more than 80% of patients were male, and the mean age was 60 years with a range of roughly 20 to 85. Patients were allowed to have had prior anti-PD-1, anti-PD-L1 or anti-CTLA-4 therapy, and roughly 40% of the dose-escalation patients had previously received checkpoint inhibitors. Three dose-escalation patients achieved partial responses, one with hepatocellular carcinoma and two with cutaneous melanoma. The point of sequencing TCRbeta in the periphery was to test whether ivuxolimab changed TCR sequence diversity and drove clonal T-cell expansion. The paper covers the monotherapy dose-escalation part of the phase I ivuxolimab trial, which included N of about 50 patients.

To sequence the TCRbeta CDR3 region, genomic DNA was isolated from the sorted cells. TCRbeta CDR3 regions were sequenced using the immunoSEQ Assay. TCRdb retrieved this table from immuneACCESS and kept in-frame rearrangements only. Not all clones are present; in checked studies, unresolved V genes account for under half, and no reason is known for the remainder. The sample table lists under 40,000 clones, 80% of them with a count of one. The ten largest clones represent 8% to 10% of the sample. As to this clone: Its antigen has not been determined. No base quality information exists; no much larger clone differs at one position.

What the study reported, not specific to this receptor: At doses from 0.1 to 3.0 mg/kg, clonal expansion was seen in both CD4+ and CD8+ blood T cells between baseline and week 6. In partial responders in the 0.1-3.0 mg/kg groups, normalized peripheral clonal expansion was found to be among the lowest, especially among CD8+ T cells. After ivuxolimab, expanded clones were on average more numerous among CD8+ T cells than among CD4+ T cells. Low levels of normalized T-cell clonal expansion were also seen in some patients who did not respond. Which antigens the clonally expanded peripheral T cells were specific for was not determined.

Trimming removed 5 bases from V and 4 bases from J; the gene matches leave 6 bases unexplained. From the germline V gene, CDR1 is SGHTA and CDR2 is FQGTGA. Including the terminal cysteine and phenylalanine, the CDR3 comprises 14 residues. Kept here is only the CDR3 DNA, which spans 42 bases and is read in frame from base 1. The trial excluded patients who had a history of autoimmune disease or were on systemic immunosuppression. Peripheral blood for TCR sequencing was drawn from every dose cohort at baseline, at cycle 4 day 1 and at cycle 7 day 1. The samples were drawn from a first-in-human, open-label, multicenter phase I dose-escalation trial of ivuxolimab. Adults with locally advanced or metastatic melanoma, renal cell carcinoma, hepatocellular carcinoma or head and neck squamous cell carcinoma were enrolled in the trial. Before TCR sequencing, CD4+ and CD8+ T cells were separately sorted from peripheral blood.

In this chain, TRBV7-3 is recombined with TRBJ1-2, with 8 central nucleotides matching TRBD1. The TCR comes from an adult with an advanced solid tumor such as melanoma, head and neck, liver or kidney cancer. Here the sequenced sample was CD4+ or CD8+ T cells sorted from blood, taken in a trial of the OX40 agonist ivuxolimab. In nucleotide form, the sequence is TGTGCCAGCAGCGCGACAGGGGCCGGCTATGGCTACACCTTC. This codes for CASSATGAGYGYTF.